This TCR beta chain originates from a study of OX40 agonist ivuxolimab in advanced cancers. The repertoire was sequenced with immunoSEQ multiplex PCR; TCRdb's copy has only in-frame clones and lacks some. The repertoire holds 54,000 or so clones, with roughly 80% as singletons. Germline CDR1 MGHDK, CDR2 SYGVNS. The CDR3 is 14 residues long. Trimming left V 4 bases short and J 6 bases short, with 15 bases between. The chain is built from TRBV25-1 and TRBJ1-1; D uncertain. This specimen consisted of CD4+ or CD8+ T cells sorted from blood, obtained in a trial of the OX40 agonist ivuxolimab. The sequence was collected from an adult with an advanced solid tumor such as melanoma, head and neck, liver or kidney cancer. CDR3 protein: CASSGAGQASEAFF. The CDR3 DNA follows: TGTGCCAGCAGTGGTGCCGGCCAAGCCTCTGAAGCTTTCTTT.